This T cell receptor beta chain was identified during a study of cytomegalovirus exposure and HLA in healthy donors. For the study at large: Among the 300 to 500 genotyped donors, around 85% were placed in the Caucasian-associated ancestry cluster. Study-wide points: Researchers counted some 150 TCR beta chains as cytomegalovirus-associated.

In its sample, this clone was seen once. Its antigen is unidentified. The CDR3 consists of 19 residues. Sampled while nominally healthy, donors likely had unrecorded immune exposures. Researchers ran the PCR with 60 Vbeta and 13 Jbeta primers. Only in-frame clones appear in the TCRdb table, and some are missing; sequencing was by immunoSEQ multiplex PCR. Of around 130,000 clones in the sample, 82% were seen once. The gene calls are TRBV21-1 and TRBJ1-5; whether TRBD1, the table's D call, matches the DNA was not checked. TRBV21-1 represents a pseudogene. This clonotype was sampled from a male donor in good health and CMV-seropositive. What was sequenced was PBMCs. The CDR3 DNA reads as TGTGCCAGCAGCAAGGGGGATAGGTGTTGGGACAGGGCCCATCAGCCCCAGCATTTT. Encoded protein: CASSKGDRCWDRAHQPQHF.